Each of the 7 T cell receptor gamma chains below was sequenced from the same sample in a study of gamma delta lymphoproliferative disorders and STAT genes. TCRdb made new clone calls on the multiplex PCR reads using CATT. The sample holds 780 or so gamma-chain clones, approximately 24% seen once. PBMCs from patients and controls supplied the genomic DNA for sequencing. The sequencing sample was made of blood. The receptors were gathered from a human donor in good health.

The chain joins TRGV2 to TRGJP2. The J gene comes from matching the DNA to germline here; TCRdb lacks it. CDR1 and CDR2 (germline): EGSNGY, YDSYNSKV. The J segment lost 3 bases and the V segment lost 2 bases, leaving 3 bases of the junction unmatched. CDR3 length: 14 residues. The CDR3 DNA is TGTGCCACCTGGGACGTGGGTAGTGATTGGATCAAGACGTTT. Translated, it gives CATWDVGSDWIKTF.

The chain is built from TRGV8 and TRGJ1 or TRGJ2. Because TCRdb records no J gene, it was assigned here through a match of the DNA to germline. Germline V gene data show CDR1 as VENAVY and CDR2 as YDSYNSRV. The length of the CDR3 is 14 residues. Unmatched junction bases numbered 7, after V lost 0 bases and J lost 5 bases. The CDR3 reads CATWDRDLDYKKLF. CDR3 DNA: TGTGCCACCTGGGATAGGGATCTCGATTATAAGAAACTCTTT.

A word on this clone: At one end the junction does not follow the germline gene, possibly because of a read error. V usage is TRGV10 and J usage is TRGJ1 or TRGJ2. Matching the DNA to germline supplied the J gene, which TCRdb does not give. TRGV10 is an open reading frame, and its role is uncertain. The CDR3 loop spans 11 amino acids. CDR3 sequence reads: CSVALYYKKLF. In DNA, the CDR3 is TGCTCCGTGGCCCTTTATTATAAGAAACTCTTT.

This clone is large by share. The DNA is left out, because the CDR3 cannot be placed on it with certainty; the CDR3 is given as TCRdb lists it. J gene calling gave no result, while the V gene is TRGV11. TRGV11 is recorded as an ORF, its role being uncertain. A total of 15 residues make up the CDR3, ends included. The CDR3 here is CTTVPAGFRRFKKLF.

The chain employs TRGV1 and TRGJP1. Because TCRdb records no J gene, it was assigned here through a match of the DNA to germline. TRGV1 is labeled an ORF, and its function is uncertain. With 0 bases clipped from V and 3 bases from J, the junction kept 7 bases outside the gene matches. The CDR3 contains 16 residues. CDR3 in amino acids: CATWDRLRATGWFKIF. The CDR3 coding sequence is TGTGCCACCTGGGACAGGCTTAGGGCCACTGGTTGGTTCAAGATATTT.

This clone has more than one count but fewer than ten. CDR3 residues: CATWESSLFKKLF. The DNA of the CDR3 is TGTGCCACCTGGGAGAGTTCCCTGTTTAAGAAACTCTTT. The chain is built from TRGV5 and TRGJ1 or TRGJ2. Since TCRdb gives no J gene, matching the DNA to germline was used here to assign it. This CDR3 spans 13 amino acids. Per the germline V gene, CDR1 is VINAFY and CDR2 is YDVSNSKD. After removal of 4 bases from V and 9 bases from J, the junction contained 12 bases not matched to a gene.

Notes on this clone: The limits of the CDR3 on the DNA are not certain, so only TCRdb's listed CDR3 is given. Here the CDR3 reads CTTVPAGCQVYYKKLF. The V gene is TRGV11; the J gene was not called. TRGV11 is classed as an ORF, of uncertain function. With termini counted, the CDR3 has 16 amino acids.